The 14 T cell receptor beta chains presented below share a single source sample, sequenced in a study of T cells after yellow fever vaccination. TCRdb fed the 5' RACE reads into MiXCR, producing one record per CDR3 protein. Among approximately 510,000 distinct CDR3 sequences listed, about a fifth were seen once. Sample: PBMCs, taken 21 days after the first yellow fever vaccination. Receptors originate from a man aged 18 to 30 who received the YFV17D yellow fever vaccine.

This clonotype showed up just a few times. The rearrangement uses TRBV28 and TRBJ1-4; D is undetermined. Germline CDR1 MDHEN, CDR2 SYDVKM. Trimming removed 6 bases from V and 7 bases from J, with 24 bases in between. The CDR3 is made up of 17 amino acids. The CDR3 is CASRPYPAAGSGEKLFF. DNA for the CDR3: TGTGCCAGCAGACCCTACCCTGCGGCAGGTTCGGGTGAAAAACTGTTTTTT.

The rearrangement joins TRBV3-1 to TRBJ2-5; D unresolved. V shed 0 bases and J shed 7 bases, with 15 bases lying between them. CDR1 and CDR2 from the germline V gene are LGHDT and YNNKEL (reference sequence). The CDR3 loop spans 15 amino acids. DNA for the CDR3: TGTGCCAGCAGCCAAGACGTTGTAGGCGGAGTGACCCAGTACTTC. It is translated as CASSQDVVGGVTQYF.

The sample holds a few counts of this clonotype. The V call is TRBV6-2 or TRBV6-3, the J call TRBJ2-4; D not certain. The CDR3 extends over 11 amino acids. The germline gives CDR1 MNHEY, CDR2 SVGEGT. V was pared by 6 bases and J by 9 bases, with 9 bases between. CDR3 amino acids: CASRALGIQYF. The CDR3 region has the DNA TGTGCCAGCAGGGCCCTAGGCATTCAGTACTTC.

The chain has TRBV6-6 and TRBJ1-2; no clear D. The V gene's germline CDR1 is MNHNY and CDR2 SVGAGI (reference sequence). CDR3 length: 13 residues. V lost 4 bases and J lost 7, with 13 bases in between. CDR3 region: CASSFGSTSGYTF. The CDR3 bases are TGTGCCAGCAGTTTCGGTTCGACGAGTGGCTACACCTTC.

This clonotype was seen more than once but under ten times. J is TRBJ1-5 and V is TRBV20-1; 7 bases agree with TRBD1. The ends lost 3 bases at V and 3 bases at J; junction bases unmatched: 5. CDR1 is DFQATT and CDR2 is SNEGSKA in the germline V gene (reference sequence). This CDR3 comprises 14 residues. The DNA of the CDR3 is TGCAGTGCTAGGACAGGGAAGGCCAATCAGCCCCAGCATTTT. Its protein product is CSARTGKANQPQHF.

The rearrangement joins TRBV6-4 to TRBJ1-1, with a tentative D call TRBD1 (5 bases). V was pared by 6 bases and J by 4 bases, with 15 bases between. The germline V gene has CDR1 MRHNA and CDR2 SNTAGT. The CDR3 has 14 amino acids. Here the CDR3 reads CASRSGSGGTEAFF. The CDR3 DNA reads TGTGCCAGCAGGTCTGGGAGTGGGGGCACTGAAGCTTTCTTT.

This chain connects TRBV14 to TRBJ2-7; maybe TRBD1 (6 bases). Between the trimmed V and J ends, which lost 3 bases and 5 bases, there was a span of 14 bases. CDR1 is SGHDN and CDR2 is FVKESK in the germline V gene. CDR3 length: 14 amino acids. The CDR3 region has the DNA TGTGCCAGCAGCCAGGCGAGACAGGTCCACGAGCAGTACTTC. Protein product: CASSQARQVHEQYF.

This clonotype came up a few times. V gene TRBV12-5 combines with J gene TRBJ1-3, with 7 bases fitting TRBD1. CDR1 is LGHNT and CDR2 is FRNRAP in the germline V gene. This CDR3 has 14 residues. V trimming: 7 bases; J trimming: 0 bases; junction bases outside the gene matches: 3. The CDR3, as DNA: TGTGCTAGTGCCCGGGACAGCTCTGGAAACACCATATATTTT. Translated: CASARDSSGNTIYF. Looking up the rest from reference TRBV12-5 and TRBJ1-3 gives the full variable domain: DARVTQTPRHKVTEMGQEVTMRCQPILGHNTVFWYRQTMMQGLELLAYFRNRAPLDDSGMPKDRFSAEMPDATLATLKIQPSEPRDSAVYFCASARDSSGNTIYFGEGSWLTVV.

The rearrangement links TRBV4-2 to TRBJ2-3, with 8 positions matching TRBD2. Trimming took 1 base from V and 4 from J; bases not matched to a gene: 10. The germline gives CDR1 LGHNA, CDR2 YNFKEQ. The CDR3 consists of 17 residues. CDR3 residues: CASSQVFRGGRADTQYF. The DNA of the CDR3 is TGTGCCAGCAGCCAAGTCTTCCGGGGGGGGCGAGCAGATACGCAGTATTTT.

This clonotype was seen only a few times. The chain couples TRBV7-9 to TRBJ2-7, with TRBD1 identical over 7 bases. This CDR3 is 14 amino acids long. Germline CDR1 and CDR2: SEHNR and FQNEAQ (reference sequence). The V and J ends lost 4 bases and 0 bases, in that order; junction bases with no gene match: 3. The CDR3 reads CASSWGTVSYEQYF. The CDR3 bases are TGTGCCAGCAGCTGGGGGACAGTCTCCTACGAGCAGTACTTC.

This clonotype was seen more than once but under ten times. This chain uses TRBV11-1 with TRBJ2-1; a weak D match, TRBD1 (6 bases). Trimming pared 5 bases from V and 0 bases from J, leaving 20 bases between. This CDR3 comprises 18 residues. The germline V gene has CDR1 SGHAT and CDR2 FQDESV (reference sequence). The CDR3 reads CASSIQTGTWASYNEQFF. CDR3 bases: TGTGCCAGCAGCATTCAAACCGGGACATGGGCCTCCTACAATGAGCAGTTCTTC. The complete variable domain, with remaining parts taken from reference TRBV11-1 and TRBJ2-1, reads EAEVAQSPRYKITEKSQAVAFWCDPISGHATLYWYRQILGQGPELLVQFQDESVVDDSQLPKDRFSAERLKGVDSTLKIQPAELGDSAMYLCASSIQTGTWASYNEQFFGPGTRLTVL.

CDR3 bases: TGCGCCAGCAGCTTGGGACAGCGGTCAGATACGCAGTATTTT. Its protein is CASSLGQRSDTQYF. V gene TRBV5-1 combines with J gene TRBJ2-3; either TRBD1 or TRBD2 may supply D (5 bases each). Germline-derived CDR1 and CDR2 are SGHRS and YFSETQ. The CDR3 length is 14 residues. Trimming stripped 0 bases from V and 4 bases from J, with 9 bases between.

This clonotype appeared once. V usage is TRBV5-1 and J usage is TRBJ2-5, with a weak D call TRBD1 (6 bases). V dropped 0 bases and J dropped 3 bases, with 12 bases sitting between them. There are 15 residues in the CDR3. Germline V gives CDR1 SGHRS, CDR2 YFSETQ. DNA for the CDR3: TGCGCCAGCAGCTTGGCGACAGGCGTCGAAGAGACCCAGTACTTC. Translated: CASSLATGVEETQYF.

This sequence joins TRBV2 and TRBJ2-1; a weak D match, TRBD1 (5 bases). Germline values: CDR1 SNHLY, CDR2 FYNNEI. The CDR3 length is 13 residues. V was trimmed by 5 bases and J by 5 bases, leaving 10 bases between them. CDR3 DNA: TGTGCCAGCAGTAAACAGGACGACAATGAGCAGTTCTTC. Encoded protein: CASSKQDDNEQFF.